This T cell receptor (beta chain) is drawn from a study of blood T cell repertoires in COVID-19. Turning to the study itself: Samples came from the United States, Italy and Spain, spanning acute and convalescent COVID-19.

Original processing notes: From reference gene primer amplification, estimates of nucleated cell counts were derived. TCRdb keeps only in-frame clones here, not all; method: immunoSEQ multiplex PCR. That table gives V, J and clone size, and the DNA gave D and trimming. The sample holds 100,000 or so clones, 84% seen once. This CDR3 is 14 amino acids long. The V gene's germline CDR1 is MNHEY and CDR2 SVGAGI. Trimming pared 7 bases from V and 0 bases from J, leaving 11 bases between. The genes are TRBV6-5 and TRBJ2-3; possible D gene TRBD1, 5 bases. The sequenced sample consisted of peripheral blood. The source of this sequence is a man between 65 and 85 years old with active or convalescent COVID-19. The CDR3 reads CASTGIPSTDTQYF. In nucleotides, the CDR3 is TGTGCCAGCACAGGGATTCCTAGCACAGATACGCAGTATTTT.